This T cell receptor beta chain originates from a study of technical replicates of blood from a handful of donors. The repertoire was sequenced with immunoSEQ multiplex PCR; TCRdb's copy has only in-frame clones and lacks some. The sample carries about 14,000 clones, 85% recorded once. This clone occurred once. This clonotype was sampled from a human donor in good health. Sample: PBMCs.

For the CDR3, the DNA is TGTGCCAGCAGCTTATCAGGGGGGATCTCCTACGAGCAGTACTTC. It yields the protein CASSLSGGISYEQYF. The V call is TRBV7-3, the J call TRBJ2-7; tentative D call: TRBD1 (7 bases). The CDR3 extends over 15 amino acids. Trimming pared 2 bases from V and 0 bases from J, leaving 11 bases between. CDR1 and CDR2 from the germline V gene are SGHTA and FQGTGA.